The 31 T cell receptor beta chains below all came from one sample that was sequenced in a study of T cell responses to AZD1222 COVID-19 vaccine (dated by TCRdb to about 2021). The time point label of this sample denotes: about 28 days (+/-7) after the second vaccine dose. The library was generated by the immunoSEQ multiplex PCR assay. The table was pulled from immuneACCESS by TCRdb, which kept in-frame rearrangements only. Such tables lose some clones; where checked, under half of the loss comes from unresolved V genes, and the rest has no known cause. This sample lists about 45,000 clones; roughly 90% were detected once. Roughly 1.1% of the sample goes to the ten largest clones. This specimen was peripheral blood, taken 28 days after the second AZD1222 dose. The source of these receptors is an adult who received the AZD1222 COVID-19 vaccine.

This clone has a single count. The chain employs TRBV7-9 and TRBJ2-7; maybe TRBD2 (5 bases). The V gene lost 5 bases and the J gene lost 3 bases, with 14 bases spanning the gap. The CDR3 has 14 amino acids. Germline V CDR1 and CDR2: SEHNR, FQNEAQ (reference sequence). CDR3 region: CASSPPEDFYEQYF. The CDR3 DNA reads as TGTGCCAGCAGCCCACCGGAGGATTTCTACGAGCAGTACTTC.

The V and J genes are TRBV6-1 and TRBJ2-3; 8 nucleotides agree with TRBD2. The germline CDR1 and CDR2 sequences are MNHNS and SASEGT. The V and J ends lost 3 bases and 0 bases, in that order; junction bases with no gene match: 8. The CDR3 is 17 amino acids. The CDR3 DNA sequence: TGTGCCAGCAGTGACGGGTTAGCGGGGATTAGCACAGATACGCAGTATTTT. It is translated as CASSDGLAGISTDTQYF.

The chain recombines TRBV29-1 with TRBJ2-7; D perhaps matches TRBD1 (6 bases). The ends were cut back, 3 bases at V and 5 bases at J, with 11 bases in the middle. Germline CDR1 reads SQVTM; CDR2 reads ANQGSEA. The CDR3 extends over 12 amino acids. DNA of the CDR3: TGCAGCGTTGATAGGGGGTCCGACGAGCAGTACTTC. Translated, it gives CSVDRGSDEQYF.

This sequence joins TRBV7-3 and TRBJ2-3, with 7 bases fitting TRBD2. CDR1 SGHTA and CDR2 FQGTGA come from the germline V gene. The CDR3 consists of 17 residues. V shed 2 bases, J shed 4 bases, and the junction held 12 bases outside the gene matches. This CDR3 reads CASSLDSPGGGADTQYF. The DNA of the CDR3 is TGTGCCAGCAGCTTAGATTCCCCGGGAGGAGGTGCAGATACGCAGTATTTT.

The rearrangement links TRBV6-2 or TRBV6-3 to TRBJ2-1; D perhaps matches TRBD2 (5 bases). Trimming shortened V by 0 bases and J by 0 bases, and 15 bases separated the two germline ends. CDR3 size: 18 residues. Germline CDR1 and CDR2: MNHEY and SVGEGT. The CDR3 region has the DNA TGTGCCAGCAGTTACTCCGAGGGAACGAGGAGCTCCTACAATGAGCAGTTCTTC. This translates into CASSYSEGTRSSYNEQFF.

The DNA for the CDR3 is TGTGCCAGCAGTTCGGACAGCTACGAGCAGTACTTC. As protein: CASSSDSYEQYF. The chain has TRBV12-3 or TRBV12-4 and TRBJ2-7; D perhaps matches TRBD1 (6 bases). V lost 4 bases, J lost 3 bases, and 7 bases lay in between. The CDR3 length is 12 residues.

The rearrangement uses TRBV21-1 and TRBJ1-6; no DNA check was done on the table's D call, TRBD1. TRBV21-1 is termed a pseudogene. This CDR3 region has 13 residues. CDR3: CASRRDSSHPLHF. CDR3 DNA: TGTGCCAGCAGAAGGGACAGCAGTCATCCCCTCCACTTT.

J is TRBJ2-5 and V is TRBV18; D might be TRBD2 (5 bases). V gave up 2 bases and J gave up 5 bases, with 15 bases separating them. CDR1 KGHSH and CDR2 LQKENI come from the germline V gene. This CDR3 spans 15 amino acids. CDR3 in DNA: TGTGCCAGCTCACCAGCCAGGTCCCCGGGGGAGACCCAGTACTTC. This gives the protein CASSPARSPGETQYF.

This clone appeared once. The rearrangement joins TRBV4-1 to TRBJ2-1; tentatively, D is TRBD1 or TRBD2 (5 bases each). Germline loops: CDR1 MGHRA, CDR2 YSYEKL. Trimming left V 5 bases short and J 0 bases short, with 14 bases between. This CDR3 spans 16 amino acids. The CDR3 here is CASSNHGASSYNEQFF. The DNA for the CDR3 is TGCGCCAGCAGCAACCACGGGGCTAGCTCCTACAATGAGCAGTTCTTC.

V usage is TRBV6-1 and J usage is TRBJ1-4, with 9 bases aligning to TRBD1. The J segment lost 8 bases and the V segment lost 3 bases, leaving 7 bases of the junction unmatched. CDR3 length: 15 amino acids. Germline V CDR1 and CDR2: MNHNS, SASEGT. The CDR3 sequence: CASSETGTGNEKLFF. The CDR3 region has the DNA TGTGCCAGCAGTGAGACCGGGACAGGGAACGAAAAACTGTTTTTT.

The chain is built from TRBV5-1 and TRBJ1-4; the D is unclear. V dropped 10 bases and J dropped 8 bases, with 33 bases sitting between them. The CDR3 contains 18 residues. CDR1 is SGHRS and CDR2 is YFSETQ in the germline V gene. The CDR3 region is CAPLSRSWERAKPEKLFF. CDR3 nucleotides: TGCGCCCCTCTCAGCAGATCCTGGGAACGCGCAAAGCCGGAAAAACTGTTTTTT.

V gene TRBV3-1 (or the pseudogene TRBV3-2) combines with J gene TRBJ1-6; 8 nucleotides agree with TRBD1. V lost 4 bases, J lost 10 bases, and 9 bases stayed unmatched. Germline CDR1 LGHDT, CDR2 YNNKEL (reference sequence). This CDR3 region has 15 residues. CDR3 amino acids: CASSPSDRGESPLHF. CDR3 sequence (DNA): TGTGCCAGCAGCCCGTCCGACAGGGGAGAATCACCCCTCCACTTT.

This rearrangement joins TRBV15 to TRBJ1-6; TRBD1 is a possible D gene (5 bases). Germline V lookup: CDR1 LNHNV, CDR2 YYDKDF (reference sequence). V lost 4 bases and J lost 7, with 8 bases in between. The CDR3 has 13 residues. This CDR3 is CATSMGPNSPLHF. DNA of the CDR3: TGTGCCACCAGCATGGGACCCAATTCACCCCTCCACTTT. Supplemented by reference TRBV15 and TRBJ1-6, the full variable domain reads DAMVIQNPRYQVTQFGKPVTLSCSQTLNHNVMYWYQQKSSQAPKLLFHYYDKDFNNEADTPDNFQSRRPNTSFCFLDIRSPGLGDTAMYLCATSMGPNSPLHFGNGTRLTVT.

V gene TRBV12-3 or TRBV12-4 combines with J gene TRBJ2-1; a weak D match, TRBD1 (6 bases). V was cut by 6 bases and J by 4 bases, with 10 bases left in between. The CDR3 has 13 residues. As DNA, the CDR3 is TGTGCCAGCAGGAGGGACACATACAATGAGCAGTTCTTC. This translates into CASRRDTYNEQFF.

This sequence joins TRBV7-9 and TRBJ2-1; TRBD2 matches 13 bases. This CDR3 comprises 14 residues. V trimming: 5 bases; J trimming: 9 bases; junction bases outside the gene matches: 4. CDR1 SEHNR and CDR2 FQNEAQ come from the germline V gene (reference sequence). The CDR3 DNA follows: TGTGCCAGCAGCGACCGGACTAGCGGGAGTGAGCAGTTCTTC. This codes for CASSDRTSGSEQFF.

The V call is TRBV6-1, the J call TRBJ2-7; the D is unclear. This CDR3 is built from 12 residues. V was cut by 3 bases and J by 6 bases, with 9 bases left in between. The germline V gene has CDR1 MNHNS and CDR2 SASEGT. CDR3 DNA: TGTGCCAGCAGTGAGGCCTTCCGCGAGCAGTACTTC. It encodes CASSEAFREQYF.

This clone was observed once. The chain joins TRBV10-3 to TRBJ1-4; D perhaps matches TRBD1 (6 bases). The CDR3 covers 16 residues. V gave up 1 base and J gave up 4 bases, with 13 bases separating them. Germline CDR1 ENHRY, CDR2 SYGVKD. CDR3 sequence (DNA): TGTGCCATCAGTGAGTGGGCGGGACAAGTTAATGAAAAACTGTTTTTT. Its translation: CAISEWAGQVNEKLFF.

The CDR3 DNA follows: TGTGCCATCAGTGATGCGTCAGGCGAGCAGTTCTTC. The encoded protein is CAISDASGEQFF. This rearrangement joins TRBV10-3 to TRBJ2-1; D unclear. The V end was cut by 3 bases, the J end by 10 bases, with 10 bases between. This CDR3 comprises 12 residues. In germline, CDR1 is ENHRY, CDR2 SYGVKD.

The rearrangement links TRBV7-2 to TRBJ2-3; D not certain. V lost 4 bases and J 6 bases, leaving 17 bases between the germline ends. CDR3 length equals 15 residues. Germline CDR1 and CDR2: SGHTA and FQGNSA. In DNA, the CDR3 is TGTGCCAGCAGCTCGACCGGGCAAGGCGGCGATACGCAGTATTTT. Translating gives CASSSTGQGGDTQYF.

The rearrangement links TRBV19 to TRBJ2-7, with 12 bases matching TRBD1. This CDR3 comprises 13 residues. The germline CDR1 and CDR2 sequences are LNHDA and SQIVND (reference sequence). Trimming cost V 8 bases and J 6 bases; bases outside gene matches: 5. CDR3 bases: TGTGCCAGTGGGACAGGGGGCGTTTTCGAGCAGTACTTC. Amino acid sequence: CASGTGGVFEQYF.

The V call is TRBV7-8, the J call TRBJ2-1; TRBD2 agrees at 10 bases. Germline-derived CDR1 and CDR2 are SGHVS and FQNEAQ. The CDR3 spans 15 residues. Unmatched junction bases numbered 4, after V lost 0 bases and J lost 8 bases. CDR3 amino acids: CASSLALAGGYEQFF. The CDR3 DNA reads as TGTGCCAGCAGCTTAGCGTTAGCGGGAGGTTATGAGCAGTTCTTC.

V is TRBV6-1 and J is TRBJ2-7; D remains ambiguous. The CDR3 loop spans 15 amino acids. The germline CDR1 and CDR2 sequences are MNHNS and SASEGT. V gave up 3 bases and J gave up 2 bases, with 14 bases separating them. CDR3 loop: CASSEGLAVAYEQYF. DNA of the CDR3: TGTGCCAGCAGTGAGGGGTTAGCCGTTGCCTACGAGCAGTACTTC.

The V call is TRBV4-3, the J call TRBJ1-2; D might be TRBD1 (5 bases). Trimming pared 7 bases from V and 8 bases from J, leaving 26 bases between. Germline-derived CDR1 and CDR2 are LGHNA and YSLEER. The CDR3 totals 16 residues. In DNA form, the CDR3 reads TGCGCCAGCACCTCAGGCCCCACTAGGGGTCTACTCGGCTACACCTTC. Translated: CASTSGPTRGLLGYTF.

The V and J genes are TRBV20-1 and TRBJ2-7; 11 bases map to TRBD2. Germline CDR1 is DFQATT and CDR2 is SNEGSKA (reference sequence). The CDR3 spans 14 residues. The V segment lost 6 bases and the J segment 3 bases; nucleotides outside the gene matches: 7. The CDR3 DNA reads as TGCAGTGCAAGTAGCGGGAGGGGAGACTACGAGCAGTACTTC. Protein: CSASSGRGDYEQYF.

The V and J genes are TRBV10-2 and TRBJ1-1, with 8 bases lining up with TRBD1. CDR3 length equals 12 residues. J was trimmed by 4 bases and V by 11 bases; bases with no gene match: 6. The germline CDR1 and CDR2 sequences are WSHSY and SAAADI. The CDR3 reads CASRTGPTEAFF. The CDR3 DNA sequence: TGCGCCTCACGGACAGGGCCCACTGAAGCTTTCTTT.

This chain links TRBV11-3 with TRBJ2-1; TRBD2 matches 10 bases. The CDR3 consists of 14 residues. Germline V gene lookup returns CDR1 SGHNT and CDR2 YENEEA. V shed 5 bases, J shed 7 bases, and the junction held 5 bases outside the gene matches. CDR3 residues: CASSASGSTNEQFF. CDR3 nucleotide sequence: TGTGCCAGCAGCGCTAGCGGGAGCACGAATGAGCAGTTCTTC.

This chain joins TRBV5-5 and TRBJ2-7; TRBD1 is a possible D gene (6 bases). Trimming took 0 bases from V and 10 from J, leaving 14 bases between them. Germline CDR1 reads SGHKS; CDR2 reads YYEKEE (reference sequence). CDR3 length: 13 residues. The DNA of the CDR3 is TGTGCCAGCAGCTTGGCTCCAGGGGAACGCCAGTACTTC. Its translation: CASSLAPGERQYF.

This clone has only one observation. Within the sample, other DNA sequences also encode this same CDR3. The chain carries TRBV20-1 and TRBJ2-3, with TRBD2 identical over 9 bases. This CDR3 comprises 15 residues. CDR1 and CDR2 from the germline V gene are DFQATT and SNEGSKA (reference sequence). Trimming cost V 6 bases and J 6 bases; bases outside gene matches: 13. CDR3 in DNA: TGCAGTGCCAGTCTTGCGGGAGGGCCAGGGGATACGCAGTATTTT. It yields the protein CSASLAGGPGDTQYF.

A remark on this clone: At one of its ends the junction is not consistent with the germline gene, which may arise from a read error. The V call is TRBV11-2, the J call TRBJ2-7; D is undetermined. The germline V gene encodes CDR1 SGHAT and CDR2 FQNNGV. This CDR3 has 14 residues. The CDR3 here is CASSLEVASFQQYF. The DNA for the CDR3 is TGTGCCAGCAGTTTAGAGGTGGCATCCTTTCAGCAGTACTTC. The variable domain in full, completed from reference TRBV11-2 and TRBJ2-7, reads EAGVAQSPRYKIIEKRQSVAFWCNPISGHATLYWYQQILGQGPKLLIQFQNNGVVDDSQLPKDRFSAERLKGVDSTLKIQPAKLEDSAVYLCASSLEVASFQQYFGPGTRLTVT.

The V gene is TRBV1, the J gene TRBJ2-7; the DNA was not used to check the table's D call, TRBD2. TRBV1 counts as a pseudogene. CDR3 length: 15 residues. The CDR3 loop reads CTSSHHQLLPYEQYF. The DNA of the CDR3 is TGCACCAGCAGCCACCACCAACTACTACCCTACGAGCAGTACTTC.

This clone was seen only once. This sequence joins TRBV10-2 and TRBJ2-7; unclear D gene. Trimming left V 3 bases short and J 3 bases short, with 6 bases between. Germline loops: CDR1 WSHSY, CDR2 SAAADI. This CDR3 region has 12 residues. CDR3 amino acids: CASSEKFYEQYF. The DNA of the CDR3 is TGCGCCAGCAGTGAAAAATTCTACGAGCAGTACTTC.